This T cell receptor beta chain appears in the sequencing data of a study of technical replicates of blood from a handful of donors. This table comes from immunoSEQ multiplex PCR, and its TCRdb copy is limited to in-frame clones, with some not included. The sample gives tens of thousands of clones, roughly 94% of which show up once; roughly 0.25% is in the top ten. The V and J ends lost 6 bases and 4 bases, in that order; junction bases with no gene match: 9. This CDR3 has 14 residues. In germline, CDR1 is MDHEN, CDR2 SYDVKM. Specimen: T cells isolated from PBMCs. This TCR derives from a human donor in good health. The chain employs TRBV28 and TRBJ2-7; 7 nucleotides align to TRBD1. CDR3 nucleotide sequence: TGTGCCAGCAGGCCGACAGGGACCCTGTACGAGCAGTACTTC. This sequence encodes CASRPTGTLYEQYF.